Each of the 28 T cell receptor beta chains below was sequenced from the same sample in a study of cytomegalovirus exposure and HLA in healthy donors. PCR involved 60 Vbeta and 13 Jbeta primers. Sequencing was performed with immunoSEQ multiplex PCR; in TCRdb, only in-frame clones are kept and a portion is missing. The sample holds 150,000 to 200,000 clones, under 9.5% seen once. The sequencing input was PBMCs. The receptor source for this set is a woman aged 30 to 39 in good health and CMV-seropositive.

V and J are TRBV27 and TRBJ1-5, with D possibly TRBD1 on 6 matching bases. Germline lookup yields CDR1 MNHEY and CDR2 SMNVEV (reference sequence). V gave up 4 bases and J gave up 2 bases, with 12 bases separating them. CDR3 length: 15 amino acids. The CDR3 protein is CASSSSGAGNQPQHF. In nucleotides, the CDR3 is TGTGCCAGCAGTTCATCAGGGGCGGGCAATCAGCCCCAGCATTTT.

The chain carries TRBV30 and TRBJ2-3; TRBD2 might be the D (5 bases). The CDR3 consists of 15 residues. Germline-derived CDR1 and CDR2 are GTSNPN and SVGIG (reference sequence). Trimming took 3 bases from V and 4 from J, leaving 17 bases between them. The CDR3 coding sequence is TGTGCCTGGAGCCCCGGACTTACTGAGGCAGATACGCAGTATTTT. Encoded protein: CAWSPGLTEADTQYF.

The chain is built from TRBV7-3 and TRBJ2-7; D possibly corresponds to TRBD1 (5 bases). The CDR3 runs to 15 residues. From germline, CDR1 is SGHTA and CDR2 FQGTGA. V was shortened by 4 bases and J by 2 bases, with 15 bases between the two germline ends. CDR3 sequence reads: CASSSGPTGPYEQYF. The CDR3 coding sequence is TGTGCCAGCAGCTCAGGGCCGACGGGCCCCTACGAGCAGTACTTC. The complete variable domain, with remaining parts taken from reference TRBV7-3 and TRBJ2-7, reads GAGVSQTPSNKVTEKGKYVELRCDPISGHTALYWYRQSLGQGPEFLIYFQGTGAADDSGLPNDRFFAVRPEGSVSTLKIQRTERGDSAVYLCASSSGPTGPYEQYFGPGTRLTVT.

The chain recombines TRBV18 with TRBJ1-5, with D perhaps matching TRBD1 (6 bases). The CDR3 is made up of 15 amino acids. Germline V lookup: CDR1 KGHSH, CDR2 LQKENI. V lost 3 bases to trimming and J lost 6 bases, with 15 bases between them. CDR3 sequence: CASSPEPRGSQPQHF. The CDR3, as DNA: TGTGCCAGCTCACCCGAACCTAGGGGGTCTCAGCCCCAGCATTTT.

The J gene is TRBJ2-4, the V gene TRBV6-5; 9 bases line up with TRBD1. V shed 2 bases, J shed 8 bases, and the junction held 10 bases outside the gene matches. Germline V gives CDR1 MNHEY, CDR2 SVGAGI. This CDR3 spans 16 amino acids. CDR3 loop: CASSYLSGTGRDIQYF. In DNA, the CDR3 is TGTGCCAGCAGTTACCTATCTGGGACAGGGAGGGACATTCAGTACTTC.

The sample holds a few counts of this clone. The chain joins TRBV2 to TRBJ2-5; 16 bases fit TRBD2. With 8 bases clipped from V and 2 bases from J, the junction kept 8 bases outside the gene matches. The germline V gene has CDR1 SNHLY and CDR2 FYNNEI. The CDR3 loop spans 17 amino acids. This CDR3 is CASLGPGLAGGQETQYF. The CDR3 nucleotides are TGTGCCAGCCTAGGACCGGGACTAGCGGGAGGGCAAGAGACCCAGTACTTC.

The sample holds a few counts of this clone. The chain couples TRBV4-1 to TRBJ1-2; 7 positions match TRBD1. The CDR3 is 15 residues long. The J segment lost 8 bases and the V segment lost 0 bases, leaving 9 bases of the junction unmatched. CDR1 is MGHRA and CDR2 is YSYEKL in the germline V gene. The CDR3 DNA reads TGCGCCAGCAGCCAAGAAGACAGGGCTCTAAAGGGCTACACCTTC. This encodes CASSQEDRALKGYTF.

The sample holds a few counts of this clone. The rearrangement joins TRBV7-9 to TRBJ1-5; no clear D. Germline V gene data show CDR1 as SEHNR and CDR2 as FQNEAQ (reference sequence). This CDR3 region has 19 residues. V dropped 1 base and J dropped 5 bases, with 24 bases sitting between them. In DNA, the CDR3 is TGTGCCAGCAGCTTAGGTATCCCATATCAGGCAGGTCCCGATCAGCCCCAGCATTTT. It codes for CASSLGIPYQAGPDQPQHF.

This clone was counted only a few times. The chain links TRBV6-1 to TRBJ1-4; 8 nucleotides line up with TRBD1. This CDR3 contains 17 residues. CDR1 and CDR2 from the germline V gene are MNHNS and SASEGT. The J segment lost 0 bases and the V segment lost 2 bases, leaving 5 bases of the junction unmatched. This chain's CDR3 is CASSERQGIATNEKLFF. In DNA form, the CDR3 reads TGTGCCAGCAGTGAACGACAGGGGATCGCAACTAATGAAAAACTGTTTTTT.

This clone came up a few times. J is TRBJ1-5 and V is TRBV18; no clear D. The V and J ends lost 6 bases and 4 bases respectively, with 16 bases between them. Per germline, CDR1 KGHSH and CDR2 LQKENI. The CDR3 sequence is 15 residues long. The CDR3 loop is CASSSSETPNQPQHF. In DNA form, the CDR3 reads TGTGCCAGCTCCTCCTCAGAGACACCTAATCAGCCCCAGCATTTT.

The chain joins TRBV9 to TRBJ2-1; 8 bases are a match to TRBD2. Germline CDR1 is SGDLS and CDR2 is YYNGEE. The CDR3 has 14 residues. V gave up 4 bases and J gave up 9 bases; unmatched junction bases: 9. The CDR3 sequence: CASSPTGLVSEQFF. CDR3 in DNA: TGTGCCAGCAGCCCGACGGGACTAGTGAGTGAGCAGTTCTTC.

This clone has only a few counts. This chain joins TRBV2 and TRBJ2-7, with a possible D match to TRBD1 (6 bases). The CDR3 is made up of 12 amino acids. Trimming removed 7 bases from V and 3 bases from J, with 10 bases in between. Germline CDR1 reads SNHLY; CDR2 reads FYNNEI. The CDR3 loop reads CASTMDSYEQYF. The CDR3 nucleotides read TGTGCCAGCACCATGGACAGCTACGAGCAGTACTTC.

This clone was observed a handful of times. The chain has TRBV5-1 and TRBJ2-7, with 10 positions matching TRBD2. In germline, CDR1 is SGHRS, CDR2 YFSETQ. V lost 7 bases and J lost 1; bases outside the gene matches: 2. This CDR3 has 13 residues. In nucleotides, the CDR3 is TGCGCCAGCTGGACTAGCGGATCCTACGAGCAGTACTTC. Translation gives CASWTSGSYEQYF. Complete variable domain (other parts from reference TRBV5-1 and TRBJ2-7): KAGVTQTPRYLIKTRGQQVTLSCSPISGHRSVSWYQQTPGQGLQFLFEYFSETQRNKGNFPGRFSGRQFSNSRSEMNVSTLELGDSALYLCASWTSGSYEQYFGPGTRLTVT.

There are a few counts of this clone. At one end the junction does not follow the germline gene, possibly because of a read error. The chain uses TRBV19 and TRBJ1-5; 8 bases fit TRBD1. There are 16 residues in the CDR3. Germline CDR1 and CDR2: LNHDA and SQIVND (reference sequence). CDR3 sequence (DNA): TGTGCCGGTAGTCTGACAGGGGTTCGCATCAATCAGCCCCAGCATTTT. This sequence encodes CAGSLTGVRINQPQHF.

Concerning this clone: Other DNA sequences within the sample encode an identical CDR3. The V call is TRBV5-1, the J call TRBJ2-7; no clear D gene. The CDR3 runs to 13 residues. Trimming removed 4 bases at V and 1 base at J, with 9 bases between. Looked up from germline, CDR1 is SGHRS and CDR2 is YFSETQ. CDR3: CASSPDSSYEQYF. The DNA of the CDR3 is TGCGCCAGCAGCCCTGACTCGTCCTACGAGCAGTACTTC.

This clone has a handful of counts. The chain recombines TRBV2 with TRBJ1-2; 9 bases match TRBD1. The CDR3 has 15 residues. CDR1 is SNHLY and CDR2 is FYNNEI in the germline V gene. V was clipped by 0 bases and J by 6 bases; unmatched bases: 5. The CDR3 here is CASSEASGQGNGYTF. CDR3 DNA sequence: TGTGCCAGCAGTGAAGCTTCTGGACAGGGGAATGGCTACACCTTC.

This clone was picked up a small number of times. J is TRBJ1-3 and V is TRBV5-1; D is perhaps TRBD1 (6 bases). The CDR3 length is 14 residues. The V gene lost 5 bases and the J gene lost 4 bases, with 13 bases spanning the gap. Germline V gene lookup returns CDR1 SGHRS and CDR2 YFSETQ. The CDR3 spells CASRVTTGGNTIYF. The CDR3 nucleotides read TGCGCCAGCAGGGTCACGACAGGAGGAAACACCATATATTTT.

The rearrangement joins TRBV19 to TRBJ2-1, with a possible D match to TRBD2 (6 bases). The CDR3 is 16 amino acids. The germline CDR1 and CDR2 sequences are LNHDA and SQIVND (reference sequence). V lost 6 bases and J lost 6, with 21 bases in between. CDR3 loop: CASRDEPYRRANEQFF. The CDR3 nucleotides are TGTGCCAGTAGAGACGAACCCTACCGGAGGGCCAATGAGCAGTTCTTC.

This clone was seen more than once but under ten times. The chain recombines TRBV9 with TRBJ2-7; no definite D call. Germline V gives CDR1 SGDLS, CDR2 YYNGEE. The CDR3 spans 13 residues. V dropped 0 bases and J dropped 6 bases, with 10 bases sitting between them. CDR3 in amino acids: CASSVGEATEQYF. The CDR3 DNA sequence: TGTGCCAGCAGCGTAGGTGAAGCCACCGAGCAGTACTTC.

J is TRBJ2-2 and V is TRBV14, with 14 bases matching TRBD2. The germline V gene has CDR1 SGHDN and CDR2 FVKESK. The length of the CDR3 is 15 residues. The trim removed 6 bases at V and 4 bases at J, leaving 1 base unmatched. The DNA for the CDR3 is TGTGCCAGCAGGGGGACTAGCGGGAGCACCGGGGAGCTGTTTTTT. The encoded protein is CASRGTSGSTGELFF.

The chain combines TRBV30 with TRBJ2-7; D gene uncertain. Germline CDR1 reads GTSNPN; CDR2 reads SVGIG (reference sequence). V was clipped by 2 bases and J by 9 bases, with 23 bases between them. CDR3 length: 15 amino acids. The CDR3 region is CAWSNTPGRPVGQYF. The CDR3 DNA reads TGTGCCTGGAGTAATACCCCCGGCAGGCCCGTTGGGCAGTACTTC.

This chain uses TRBV5-1 with TRBJ2-7; no reliable D call. CDR1 and CDR2 (germline): SGHRS, YFSETQ. V shed 2 bases and J shed 5 bases, with 8 bases lying between them. CDR3 length: 12 amino acids. CDR3 loop: CASSFGQDEQYF. The CDR3 DNA follows: TGCGCCAGCAGCTTTGGGCAGGACGAGCAGTACTTC.

The chain joins TRBV5-5 to TRBJ2-7, with 7 bases aligning to TRBD2. CDR1 is SGHKS and CDR2 is YYEKEE in the germline V gene (reference sequence). The CDR3 contains 16 residues. With 4 bases clipped from V and 3 bases from J, the junction kept 13 bases outside the gene matches. In DNA form, the CDR3 reads TGTGCCAGCAGCCCGAGGGTGGATAGCGGGTACTACGAGCAGTACTTC. Amino acids: CASSPRVDSGYYEQYF.

The J gene is TRBJ2-7, the V gene TRBV10-3, with a tentative D call TRBD1 (6 bases). This CDR3 has 15 amino acids. The V and J ends lost 5 bases and 2 bases respectively, with 16 bases between them. CDR1 and CDR2 (germline): ENHRY, SYGVKD. CDR3 nucleotide sequence: TGTGCCATCAGTACGTGGGGGCCACTCGCCTACGAGCAGTACTTC. Translation gives CAISTWGPLAYEQYF.

The chain uses TRBV20-1 and TRBJ2-7, with D perhaps matching TRBD1 (7 bases). Germline values: CDR1 DFQATT, CDR2 SNEGSKA (reference sequence). There are 11 residues in the CDR3. V lost 6 bases to trimming and J lost 6 bases, with 12 bases between them. CDR3 region: CSARGAGEQYF. For the CDR3, the DNA is TGCAGTGCCAGGGGGGCAGGCGAGCAGTACTTC.

The chain recombines TRBV9 with TRBJ2-1, with 11 bases identical to TRBD2. The CDR3 has 14 residues. V lost 4 bases, J lost 14 bases, and 11 bases stayed unmatched. The germline gives CDR1 SGDLS, CDR2 YYNGEE. For the CDR3, the DNA is TGTGCCAGCAGCCCGACTAGCGGGAAGGGCGAAAAGTTCTTC. Encoded protein: CASSPTSGKGEKFF. Variable domain in full (rest from reference TRBV9 and TRBJ2-1): DSGVTQTPKHLITATGQRVTLRCSPRSGDLSVYWYQQSLDQGLQFLIQYYNGEERAKGNILERFSAQQFPDLHSELNLSSLELGDSALYFCASSPTSGKGEKFFGPGTRLTVL.

This clone came up a few times. The chain carries TRBV5-1 and TRBJ1-1; unclear D gene. The CDR3 covers 13 residues. CDR1 is SGHRS and CDR2 is YFSETQ in the germline V gene. V lost 3 bases and J lost 0, with 6 bases in between. For the CDR3, the DNA is TGCGCCAGCAGCTACACCCTGAACACTGAAGCTTTCTTT. Its protein is CASSYTLNTEAFF.

In its sample, this clone was seen a few times. The chain links TRBV23-1 to TRBJ2-1; 14 positions agree with TRBD2. TRBV23-1 is recorded as an ORF, its role being uncertain. This CDR3 has 17 amino acids. V lost 2 bases and J lost 1; bases outside the gene matches: 1. The CDR3 DNA follows: TGCGCCAGCAGTCAAGGACTAGCGGGAGGATCCTACAATGAGCAGTTCTTC. Its translation is CASSQGLAGGSYNEQFF.